This TCR beta chain originates from a study of PD-1 blockade in classical Hodgkin lymphoma. The germline V and J ends were trimmed by 1 base and 3 bases, with 7 bases remaining between them. The CDR3 covers 15 residues. CDR1 is SGHTA, CDR2 FQGNSA, per germline. Brentuximab vedotin exposure varied, and every patient relapsed after autologous stem cell transplantation. A few counts support this clone. Sequencing used immunoSEQ multiplex PCR; TCRdb keeps in-frame clones, though not all of them. Found here are around 28,000 clones, roughly 80% of them singletons; the top ten hold under 25%. The source of this sequence is a human donor with classical Hodgkin lymphoma. The rearrangement links TRBV7-2 to TRBJ2-6, with D perhaps given as TRBD1 or TRBD2 (5 bases each). This material consisted of peripheral blood mononuclear cells (PBMCs), taken before the second cycle of nivolumab. CDR3 protein: CASSLVGDGANVLTF. The DNA of the CDR3 is TGTGCCAGCAGCTTAGTGGGGGATGGGGCCAACGTCCTGACTTTC.